This T cell receptor beta chain stems from a study of T cell responses to AZD1222 COVID-19 vaccine. In regard to this clone: Its antigen is as yet unknown.

Study-level points and caveats: Repertoires were obtained solely post-peak T cell response. Most donors were white British and more were female, and clonal diversity was possibly underestimated.

Repertoires were generated with immunoSEQ multiplex PCR, while TCRdb's copy carries only in-frame clones and drops some. Found here are more than 85,000 clones, roughly nine tenths of them singletons; the top ten hold around 6.8%. V lost 3 bases, J lost 7 bases, and 12 bases lay in between. CDR1 LNHDA and CDR2 SQIVND come from the germline V gene (reference sequence). This CDR3 contains 13 residues. The chain couples TRBV19 to TRBJ1-1; D possibly corresponds to TRBD1 (5 bases). The receptor comes from an adult in good health. Specimen: peripheral blood, collected on day 0 of AZD1222 vaccination. The CDR3 bases are TGTGCCAGTAGTATGGGACGGAACTTTGAAGCTTTCTTT. Its protein product is CASSMGRNFEAFF. The whole variable domain, filled in from reference TRBV19 and TRBJ1-1, reads DGGITQSPKYLFRKEGQNVTLSCEQNLNHDAMYWYRQDPGQGLRLIYYSQIVNDFQKGDIAEGYSVSREKKESFPLTVTSAQKNPTAFYLCASSMGRNFEAFFGQGTRLTVV.